The clone carrying this T cell receptor beta chain was picked up one time. What it binds is unknown. The source of the sample is a study of OX40 agonist ivuxolimab in advanced cancers. Study-wide points: Among some nonresponders, normalized T-cell clonal expansion was also low. Researchers did not establish what antigens the expanded peripheral T cells target. Mean expanded clone counts were higher in CD8+ than CD4+ T cells.

Here immunoSEQ multiplex PCR was the method, and the copy in TCRdb shows in-frame clones only, minus some. Of around 46,000 clones listed, approximately 86% were seen once; the top ten hold approximately 13%. The CDR3 runs 15 residues. Looked up from germline, CDR1 is MGHRA and CDR2 is YSYEKL. V was cut by 3 bases and J by 7 bases, with 18 bases left in between. Autoimmune disease history or systemic immunosuppression disqualified patients. Sample: CD4+ or CD8+ T cells sorted from blood, taken in a trial of the OX40 agonist ivuxolimab. The chain is built from TRBV4-1 and TRBJ1-2; tentative D call: TRBD1 (6 bases). The origin of this receptor is an adult with an advanced solid tumor such as melanoma, head and neck, liver or kidney cancer. The DNA for the CDR3 is TGCGCCAGCAGCCACGGTACACAGGGCCCGGGTGGCTACACCTTC. Translated, it gives CASSHGTQGPGGYTF.